What follows are 23 T cell receptor beta chains derived from one specimen sequenced in a study of cytomegalovirus exposure and HLA in healthy donors. Sequencing used immunoSEQ multiplex PCR; TCRdb keeps in-frame clones, though not all of them. The sample lists roughly 300,000 clones; 70% to 90% were seen once. Sequenced: PBMCs. The receptors derive from a woman aged 18-30 years in good health and CMV-seronegative.

This clone was observed once. The CDR3 region is CASSQTSETYEQYF. The CDR3 coding sequence is TGTGCCAGCAGCCAGACTAGCGAGACCTACGAGCAGTACTTC. The chain combines TRBV7-9 with TRBJ2-7, with 8 bases fitting TRBD2. V shed 5 bases and J 2 bases; nucleotides not matched to a gene: 5. CDR3 length equals 14 residues. Germline lookup yields CDR1 SEHNR and CDR2 FQNEAQ (reference sequence).

The J gene is TRBJ2-7, the V gene TRBV6-5; 7 bases match TRBD1. CDR1 is MNHEY and CDR2 is SVGAGI in the germline V gene. V lost 6 bases to trimming and J lost 0 bases; unmatched junction nucleotides: 8. The CDR3 covers 15 residues. The CDR3 sequence is CASRTRQGGSYEQYF. The CDR3 region has the DNA TGTGCCAGCAGGACCAGACAGGGCGGCTCCTACGAGCAGTACTTC.

This chain connects TRBV6-5 to TRBJ2-7; 8 bases fit TRBD1. CDR3 length: 15 amino acids. V lost 2 bases and J lost 5; bases outside the gene matches: 8. Germline assignment: CDR1 MNHEY and CDR2 SVGAGI. CDR3 nucleotides: TGTGCCAGCAGTTACGTCCCAGGGGGCTTCGACGAGCAGTACTTC. Residues: CASSYVPGGFDEQYF.

The rearrangement joins TRBV6-1 to TRBJ2-4; TRBD1 might be the D (6 bases). CDR1 is MNHNS, CDR2 SASEGT, per germline. The CDR3 extends over 18 amino acids. V was shortened by 4 bases and J by 0 bases, with 19 bases between the two germline ends. The CDR3 coding sequence is TGTGCCAGCAGTGGAGCACCGGACAGCCAACTAGCCAAAAACATTCAGTACTTC. Amino acids: CASSGAPDSQLAKNIQYF.

The V gene is TRBV9, the J gene TRBJ2-1; 9 positions match TRBD2. CDR3 length: 16 amino acids. Germline trimming cut 4 bases from V and 5 bases from J; bases unmatched to any gene: 10. The V gene's germline CDR1 is SGDLS and CDR2 YYNGEE. CDR3 residues: CASSLGLGGRDNEQFF. The CDR3 coding sequence is TGTGCCAGCAGCCTTGGTCTCGGCGGGAGGGACAATGAGCAGTTCTTC.

The chain employs TRBV6-1 and TRBJ1-5, with 7 bases matching TRBD1. Germline CDR1 and CDR2: MNHNS and SASEGT. Trimming at V came to 2 bases and at J to 9 bases, leaving 7 bases not matched to a gene. This CDR3 region has 14 residues. The CDR3 coding sequence is TGTGCCAGCAGTGAAACAGGGGCTCGGGGGCCCCAGCATTTT. Translating it yields CASSETGARGPQHF.

The J gene is TRBJ1-2, the V gene TRBV7-8, with 8 nucleotides matching TRBD1. Germline loops: CDR1 SGHVS, CDR2 FQNEAQ. CDR3 length: 14 residues. J gave up 5 bases and V 1 base, and 3 bases lay outside the gene matches. The CDR3 sequence: CASSLVDRGYGYTF. CDR3 coding DNA: TGTGCCAGCAGCTTAGTTGACAGGGGTTATGGCTACACCTTC.

CDR3 nucleotides: TGTGCCAGCAGCTTAGTTTACATAGAAGCTTTCTTT. This sequence encodes CASSLVYIEAFF. The V call is TRBV7-8, the J call TRBJ1-1; D is undetermined. V was trimmed by 1 base and J by 8 bases, leaving 8 bases between them. Germline assignment: CDR1 SGHVS and CDR2 FQNEAQ. The CDR3 totals 12 residues.

This clone was picked up one time. The chain joins TRBV7-2 to TRBJ2-5; TRBD1 matches at 9 bases. Germline V CDR1 and CDR2: SGHTA, FQGNSA. V lost 5 bases and J lost 6; bases outside the gene matches: 16. This CDR3 is built from 17 residues. This CDR3 is CASSPQPGTGYMKTQYF. CDR3 nucleotides: TGTGCCAGCAGCCCTCAACCAGGGACAGGGTATATGAAGACCCAGTACTTC.

V is TRBV5-1 and J is TRBJ2-6, with D perhaps matching TRBD2 (6 bases). V gave up 4 bases and J gave up 0 bases, with 11 bases separating them. Per the germline V gene, CDR1 is SGHRS and CDR2 is YFSETQ. CDR3 size: 16 residues. The CDR3: CASSPRRDSGANVLTF. The CDR3 coding sequence is TGCGCCAGCAGCCCCCGGAGGGACTCTGGGGCCAACGTCCTGACTTTC.

The chain couples TRBV6-5 to TRBJ1-1; D gene unclear. This CDR3 is 14 amino acids long. V lost 5 bases to trimming and J lost 4 bases, with 14 bases between them. In germline, CDR1 is MNHEY, CDR2 SVGAGI. The CDR3 region is CASSKFGFGTEAFF. CDR3 nucleotide sequence: TGTGCCAGCAGTAAGTTCGGTTTTGGCACTGAAGCTTTCTTT.

The chain couples TRBV5-6 to TRBJ1-2; tentatively, D is TRBD1 (5 bases). The V end was cut by 2 bases, the J end by 0 bases, with 11 bases between. Per the germline V gene, CDR1 is SGHDT and CDR2 is YYEEEE. The CDR3 length is 15 residues. CDR3 loop: CASSFFRGTNYGYTF. CDR3 coding DNA: TGTGCCAGCAGCTTTTTTCGGGGGACTAACTATGGCTACACCTTC. The variable domain in full, completed from reference TRBV5-6 and TRBJ1-2, reads DAGVTQSPTHLIKTRGQQVTLRCSPKSGHDTVSWYQQALGQGPQFIFQYYEEEERQRGNFPDRFSGHQFPNYSSELNVNALLLGDSALYLCASSFFRGTNYGYTFGSGTRLTVV.

The rearrangement joins TRBV29-1 to TRBJ2-5, with D tentatively TRBD2 (5 bases). CDR1 and CDR2 from the germline V gene are SQVTM and ANQGSEA. The CDR3 covers 14 residues. Trimming stripped 4 bases from V and 4 bases from J, with 16 bases between. This CDR3 reads CSVGTGYGRETQYF. CDR3 DNA: TGCAGCGTTGGGACGGGGTACGGCCGAGAGACCCAGTACTTC.

This clone was detected once. This chain joins TRBV10-2 and TRBJ2-7; 10 bases are a match to TRBD2. The J segment lost 3 bases and the V segment lost 8 bases, leaving 4 bases of the junction unmatched. Germline CDR1 reads WSHSY; CDR2 reads SAAADI. The CDR3 has 13 amino acids. The CDR3 DNA reads as TGCGCCAGCGGATTAGCGGGGGGCTACGAGCAGTACTTC. The encoded protein is CASGLAGGYEQYF.

This chain links TRBV7-3 with TRBJ2-7, with 8 bases aligning to TRBD1. This CDR3 is built from 15 residues. Germline V lookup: CDR1 SGHTA, CDR2 FQGTGA. V lost 5 bases to trimming and J lost 7 bases; unmatched junction nucleotides: 13. The DNA for the CDR3 is TGTGCCAGCAGCCTCAACCCGGGACAGGTGCCGGAGCAGTACTTC. Protein product: CASSLNPGQVPEQYF.

The chain links TRBV7-2 to TRBJ2-1, with 10 bases matching TRBD1. CDR1 is SGHTA, CDR2 FQGNSA, per germline. The CDR3 extends over 15 amino acids. V was clipped by 5 bases and J by 15 bases; unmatched bases: 16. The CDR3 loop reads CASSTLGQGGFLAFF. The DNA of the CDR3 is TGTGCCAGCAGCACCTTAGGACAGGGGGGGTTTTTAGCGTTCTTC.

This clone was counted a few times. The rearrangement links TRBV5-4 to TRBJ1-2; 8 bases map to TRBD1. CDR1 SGHNT and CDR2 YYREEE come from the germline V gene (reference sequence). CDR3 length: 13 residues. The ends lost 4 bases at V and 8 bases at J; junction bases unmatched: 7. The CDR3 DNA sequence: TGTGCCAGCAGCAGAGGACAGGGAGGCGGCTACACCTTC. This sequence encodes CASSRGQGGGYTF. The full variable domain, with the rest looked up from reference TRBV5-4 and TRBJ1-2, is ETGVTQSPTHLIKTRGQQVTLRCSSQSGHNTVSWYQQALGQGPQFIFQYYREEENGRGNFPPRFSGLQFPNYSSELNVNALELDDSALYLCASSRGQGGGYTFGSGTRLTVV.

The chain employs TRBV4-3 and TRBJ2-5, with 11 nucleotides matching TRBD2. This CDR3 comprises 18 residues. Germline V gene data show CDR1 as LGHNA and CDR2 as YSLEER. The V and J ends lost 0 bases and 4 bases, in that order; junction bases with no gene match: 10. The CDR3 loop reads CASSQEVASGRMGETQYF. The DNA of the CDR3 is TGCGCCAGCAGCCAAGAGGTTGCTAGCGGGAGGATGGGAGAGACCCAGTACTTC.

This rearrangement joins TRBV7-9 to TRBJ2-7; D is perhaps TRBD2 (6 bases). Trimming shortened V by 5 bases and J by 3 bases, and 20 bases separated the two germline ends. Per the germline V gene, CDR1 is SEHNR and CDR2 is FQNEAQ (reference sequence). The CDR3 runs to 16 residues. CDR3 DNA sequence: TGTGCCAGCAGCCCGCAGGAGGGTCCGGACCTCTACGAGCAGTACTTC. Its translation is CASSPQEGPDLYEQYF.

The chain employs TRBV6-7 and TRBJ2-7; unclear D gene. TRBV6-7 is assigned to the ORF class and has an uncertain function. The CDR3 consists of 12 residues. Trimming shortened V by 7 bases and J by 3 bases, and 10 bases separated the two germline ends. The CDR3 sequence: CASTYPRYEQYF. The DNA of the CDR3 is TGTGCCAGCACCTACCCCCGCTACGAGCAGTACTTC.

This clone has just a few counts. The V gene is TRBV20-1, the J gene TRBJ1-2; D call uncertain. Between the trimmed V and J ends, which lost 6 bases and 5 bases, there was a span of 7 bases. The CDR3 spans 10 residues. Germline V gene lookup returns CDR1 DFQATT and CDR2 SNEGSKA (reference sequence). CDR3 protein: CSAAPYGYTF. CDR3 in DNA: TGCAGTGCAGCGCCATATGGCTACACCTTC.

The CDR3 coding sequence is TGCGCCAGCAGCCTGGGGACAGATTTCACCGGGGAGCTGTTTTTT. It translates to CASSLGTDFTGELFF. The chain couples TRBV4-1 to TRBJ2-2, with 7 nucleotides matching TRBD1. This CDR3 contains 15 residues. Germline CDR1 and CDR2: MGHRA and YSYEKL. Trimming at V came to 4 bases and at J to 4 bases, leaving 6 bases not matched to a gene.

This clone was picked up one time. This chain joins TRBV25-1 and TRBJ2-5; TRBD2 matches at 9 bases. Germline V gene lookup returns CDR1 MGHDK and CDR2 SYGVNS. CDR3 length equals 17 residues. Germline trimming cut 1 base from V and 5 bases from J; bases unmatched to any gene: 11. The CDR3 here is CASSEWLAGGPTETQYF. Written as DNA, the CDR3 is TGTGCCAGCAGTGAATGGTTGGCGGGAGGGCCTACGGAGACCCAGTACTTC.